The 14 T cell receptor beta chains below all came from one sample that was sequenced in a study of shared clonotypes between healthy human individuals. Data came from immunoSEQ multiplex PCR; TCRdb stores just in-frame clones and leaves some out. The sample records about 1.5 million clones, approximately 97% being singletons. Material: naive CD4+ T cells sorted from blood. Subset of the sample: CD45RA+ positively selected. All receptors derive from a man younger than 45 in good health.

CDR3 protein: CASSLRSSGNEQFF. The CDR3 bases are TGTGCCAGCAGCTTAAGGTCCAGCGGCAATGAGCAGTTCTTC. The chain recombines TRBV13 with TRBJ2-1; D might be TRBD2 (5 bases). Germline V CDR1 and CDR2: PRHDT, FYEKMQ (reference sequence). This CDR3 has 14 amino acids. The V end was cut by 2 bases, the J end by 6 bases, with 11 bases between.

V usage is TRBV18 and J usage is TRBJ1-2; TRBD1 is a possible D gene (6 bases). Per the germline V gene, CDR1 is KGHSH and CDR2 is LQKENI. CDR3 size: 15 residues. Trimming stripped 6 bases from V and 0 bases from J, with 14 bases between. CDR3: CASSTREGANYGYTF. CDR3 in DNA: TGTGCCAGCTCCACTCGGGAGGGGGCTAACTATGGCTACACCTTC.

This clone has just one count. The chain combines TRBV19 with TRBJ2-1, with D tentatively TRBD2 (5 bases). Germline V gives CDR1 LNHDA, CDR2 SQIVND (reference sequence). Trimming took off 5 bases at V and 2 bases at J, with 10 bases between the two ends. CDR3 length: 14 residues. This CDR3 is CASSARGTYNEQFF. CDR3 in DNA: TGTGCCAGTAGTGCCCGAGGGACCTACAATGAGCAGTTCTTC.

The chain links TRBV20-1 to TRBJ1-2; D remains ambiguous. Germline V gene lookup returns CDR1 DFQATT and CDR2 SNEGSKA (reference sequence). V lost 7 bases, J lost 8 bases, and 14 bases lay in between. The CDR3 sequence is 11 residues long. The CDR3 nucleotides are TGCAGTGTCGGCGGGGTCGAGGGCTACACCTTC. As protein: CSVGGVEGYTF.

The CDR3: CASRTDRVGYEQYF. CDR3 DNA sequence: TGTGCCAGCAGAACCGACAGGGTGGGCTACGAGCAGTACTTC. V usage is TRBV6-1 and J usage is TRBJ2-7, with TRBD1 matching over 7 bases. V trimming: 6 bases; J trimming: 3 bases; junction bases outside the gene matches: 8. Germline loops: CDR1 MNHNS, CDR2 SASEGT. There are 14 residues in the CDR3.

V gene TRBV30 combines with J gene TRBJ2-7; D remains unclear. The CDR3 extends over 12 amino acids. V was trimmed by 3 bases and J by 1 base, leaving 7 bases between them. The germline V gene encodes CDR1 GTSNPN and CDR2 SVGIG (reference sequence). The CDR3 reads CAWRIGSYEQYF. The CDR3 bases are TGTGCCTGGAGAATCGGTTCCTACGAGCAGTACTTC. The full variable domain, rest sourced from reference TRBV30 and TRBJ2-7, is SQTIHQWPATLVQPVGSPLSLECTVEGTSNPNLYWYRQAAGRGLQLLFYSVGIGQISSEVPQNLSASRPQDRQFILSSKKLLLSDSGFYLCAWRIGSYEQYFGPGTRLTVT.

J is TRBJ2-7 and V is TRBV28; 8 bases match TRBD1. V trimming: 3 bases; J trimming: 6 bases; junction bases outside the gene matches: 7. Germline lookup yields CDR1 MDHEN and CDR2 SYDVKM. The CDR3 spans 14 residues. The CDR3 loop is CASSLDRVMSEQYF. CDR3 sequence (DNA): TGTGCCAGCAGTTTGGACAGGGTGATGAGCGAGCAGTACTTC.

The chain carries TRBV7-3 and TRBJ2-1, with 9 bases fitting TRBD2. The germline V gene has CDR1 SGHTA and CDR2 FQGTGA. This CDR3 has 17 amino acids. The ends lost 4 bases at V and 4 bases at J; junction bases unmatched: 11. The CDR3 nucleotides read TGTGCCAGCAGCTCAGGGGGTGGGCTAGCGGGATACAATGAGCAGTTCTTC. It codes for CASSSGGGLAGYNEQFF.

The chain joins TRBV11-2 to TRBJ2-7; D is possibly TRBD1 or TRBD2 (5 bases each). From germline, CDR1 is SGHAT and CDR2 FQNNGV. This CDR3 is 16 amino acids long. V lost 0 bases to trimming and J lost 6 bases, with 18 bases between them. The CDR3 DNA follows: TGTGCCAGCAGCTTAGATCTTGGCTTCGGGGCTCGCGAGCAGTACTTC. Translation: CASSLDLGFGAREQYF.

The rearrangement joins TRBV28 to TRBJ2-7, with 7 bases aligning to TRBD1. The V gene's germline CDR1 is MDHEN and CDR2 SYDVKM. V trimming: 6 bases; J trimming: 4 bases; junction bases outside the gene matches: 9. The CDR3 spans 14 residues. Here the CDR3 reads CASRKQGFDYEQYF. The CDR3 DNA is TGTGCCAGCAGGAAACAGGGGTTCGATTACGAGCAGTACTTC.

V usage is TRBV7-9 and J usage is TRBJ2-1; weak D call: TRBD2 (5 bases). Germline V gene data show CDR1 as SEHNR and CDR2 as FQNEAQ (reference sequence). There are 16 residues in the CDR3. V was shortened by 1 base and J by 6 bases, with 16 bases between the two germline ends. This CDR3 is CASSLESGRVSNEQFF. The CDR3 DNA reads TGTGCCAGCAGCTTAGAGAGCGGAAGGGTCTCCAATGAGCAGTTCTTC. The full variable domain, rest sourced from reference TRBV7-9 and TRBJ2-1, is DTGVSQNPRHKITKRGQNVTFRCDPISEHNRLYWYRQTLGQGPEFLTYFQNEAQLEKSRLLSDRFSAERPKGSFSTLEIQRTEQGDSAMYLCASSLESGRVSNEQFFGPGTRLTVL.

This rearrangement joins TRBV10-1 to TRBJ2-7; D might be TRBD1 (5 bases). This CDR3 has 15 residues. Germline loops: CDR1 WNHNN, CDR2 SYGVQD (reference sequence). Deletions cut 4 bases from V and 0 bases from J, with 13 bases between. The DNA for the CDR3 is TGCGCCAGCAGTGTTCCGACAGCCAGCTCCTACGAGCAGTACTTC. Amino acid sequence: CASSVPTASSYEQYF.

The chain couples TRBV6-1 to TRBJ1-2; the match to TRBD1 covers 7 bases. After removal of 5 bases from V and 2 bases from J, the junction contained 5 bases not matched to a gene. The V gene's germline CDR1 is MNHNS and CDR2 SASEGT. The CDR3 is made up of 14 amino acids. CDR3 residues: CASSRDRENYGYTF. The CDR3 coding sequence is TGTGCCAGCAGTCGGGACAGAGAGAACTATGGCTACACCTTC.

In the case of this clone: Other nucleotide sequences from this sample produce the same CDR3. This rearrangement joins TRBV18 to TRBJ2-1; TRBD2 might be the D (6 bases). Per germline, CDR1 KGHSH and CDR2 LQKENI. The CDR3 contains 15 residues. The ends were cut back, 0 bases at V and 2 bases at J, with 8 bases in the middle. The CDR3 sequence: CASSPPRGAYNEQFF. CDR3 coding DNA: TGTGCCAGCTCACCACCACGCGGGGCCTACAATGAGCAGTTCTTC. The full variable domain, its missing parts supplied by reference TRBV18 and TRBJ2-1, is NAGVMQNPRHLVRRRGQEARLRCSPMKGHSHVYWYRQLPEEGLKFMVYLQKENIIDESGMPKERFSAEFPKEGPSILRIQQVVRGDSAAYFCASSPPRGAYNEQFFGPGTRLTVL.